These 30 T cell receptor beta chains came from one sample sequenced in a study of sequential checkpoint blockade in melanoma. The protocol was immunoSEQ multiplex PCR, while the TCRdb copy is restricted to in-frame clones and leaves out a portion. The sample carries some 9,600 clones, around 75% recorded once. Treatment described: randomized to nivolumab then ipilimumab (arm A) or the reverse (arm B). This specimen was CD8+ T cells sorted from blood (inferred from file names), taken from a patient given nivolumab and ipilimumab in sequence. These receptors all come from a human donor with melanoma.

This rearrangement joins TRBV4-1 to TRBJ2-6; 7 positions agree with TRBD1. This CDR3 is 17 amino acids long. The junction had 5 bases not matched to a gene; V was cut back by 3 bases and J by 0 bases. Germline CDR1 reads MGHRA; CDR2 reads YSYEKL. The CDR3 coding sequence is TGCGCCAGCAGCCATCCCTCAGGGGGCTCTGGGGCCAACGTCCTGACTTTC. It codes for CASSHPSGGSGANVLTF.

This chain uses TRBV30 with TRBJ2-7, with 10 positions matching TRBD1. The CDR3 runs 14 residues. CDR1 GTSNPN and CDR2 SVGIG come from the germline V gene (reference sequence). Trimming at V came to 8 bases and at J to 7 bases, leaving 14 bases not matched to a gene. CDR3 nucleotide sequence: TGTGCCGGTGTCCTAGGGACAGGGGTAGGTGAGCAGTACTTC. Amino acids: CAGVLGTGVGEQYF.

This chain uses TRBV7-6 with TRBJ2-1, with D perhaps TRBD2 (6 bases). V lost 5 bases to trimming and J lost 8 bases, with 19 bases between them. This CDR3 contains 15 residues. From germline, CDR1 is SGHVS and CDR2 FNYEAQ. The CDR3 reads CASSRVAASGDEQFF. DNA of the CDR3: TGTGCCAGCAGCCGTGTAGCGGCATCTGGGGATGAGCAGTTCTTC.

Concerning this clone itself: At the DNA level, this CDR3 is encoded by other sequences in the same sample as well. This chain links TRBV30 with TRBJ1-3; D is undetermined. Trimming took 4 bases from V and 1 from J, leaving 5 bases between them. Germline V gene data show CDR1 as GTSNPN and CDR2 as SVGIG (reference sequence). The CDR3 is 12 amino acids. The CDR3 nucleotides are TGTGCCTGGACAGGATCTGGAAACACCATATATTTT. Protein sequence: CAWTGSGNTIYF. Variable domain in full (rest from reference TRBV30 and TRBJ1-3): SQTIHQWPATLVQPVGSPLSLECTVEGTSNPNLYWYRQAAGRGLQLLFYSVGIGQISSEVPQNLSASRPQDRQFILSSKKLLLSDSGFYLCAWTGSGNTIYFGEGSWLTVV.

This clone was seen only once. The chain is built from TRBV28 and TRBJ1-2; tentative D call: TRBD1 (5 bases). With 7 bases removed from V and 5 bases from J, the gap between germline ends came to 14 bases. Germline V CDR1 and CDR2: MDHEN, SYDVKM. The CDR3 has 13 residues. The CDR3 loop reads CASTGGEGYGYTF. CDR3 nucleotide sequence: TGTGCCAGCACCGGAGGGGAAGGATATGGCTACACCTTC.

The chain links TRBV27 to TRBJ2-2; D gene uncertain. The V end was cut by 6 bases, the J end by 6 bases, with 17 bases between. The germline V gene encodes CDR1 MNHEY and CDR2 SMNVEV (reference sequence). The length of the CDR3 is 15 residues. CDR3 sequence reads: CASRPKARSPGELFF. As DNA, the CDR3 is TGTGCCAGCAGGCCCAAGGCTCGGAGTCCCGGGGAGCTGTTTTTT.

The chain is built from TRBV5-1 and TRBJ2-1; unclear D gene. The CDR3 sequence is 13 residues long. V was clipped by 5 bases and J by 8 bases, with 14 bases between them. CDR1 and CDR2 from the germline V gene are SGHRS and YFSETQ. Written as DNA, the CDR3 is TGCGCCAGCAGTCTCGACATCTCACATGAGCAGTTCTTC. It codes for CASSLDISHEQFF.

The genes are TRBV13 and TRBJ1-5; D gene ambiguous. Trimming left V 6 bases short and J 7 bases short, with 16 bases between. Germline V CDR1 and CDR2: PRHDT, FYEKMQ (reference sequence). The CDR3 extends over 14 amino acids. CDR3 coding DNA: TGTGCCAGCAGTCCAGGAAGAGGGATCCAGCCCCAGCATTTT. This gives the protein CASSPGRGIQPQHF.

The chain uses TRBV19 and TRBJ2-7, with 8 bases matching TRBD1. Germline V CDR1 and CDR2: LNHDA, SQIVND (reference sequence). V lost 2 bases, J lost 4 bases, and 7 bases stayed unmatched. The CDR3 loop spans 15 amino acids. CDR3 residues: CASSISQGANYEQYF. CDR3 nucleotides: TGTGCCAGTAGTATAAGCCAGGGGGCGAATTACGAGCAGTACTTC.

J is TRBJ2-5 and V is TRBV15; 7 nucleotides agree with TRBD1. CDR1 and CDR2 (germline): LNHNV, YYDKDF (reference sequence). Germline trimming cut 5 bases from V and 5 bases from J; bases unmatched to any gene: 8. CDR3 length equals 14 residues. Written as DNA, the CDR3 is TGTGCCACCAGCCAACAGGGGTGGAGGGAGACCCAGTACTTC. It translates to CATSQQGWRETQYF.

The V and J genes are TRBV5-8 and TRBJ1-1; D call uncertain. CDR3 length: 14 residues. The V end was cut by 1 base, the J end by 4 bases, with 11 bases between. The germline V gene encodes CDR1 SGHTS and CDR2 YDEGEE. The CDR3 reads CASSLTIEATEAFF. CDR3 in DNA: TGTGCCAGCAGCTTGACTATCGAGGCCACTGAAGCTTTCTTT.

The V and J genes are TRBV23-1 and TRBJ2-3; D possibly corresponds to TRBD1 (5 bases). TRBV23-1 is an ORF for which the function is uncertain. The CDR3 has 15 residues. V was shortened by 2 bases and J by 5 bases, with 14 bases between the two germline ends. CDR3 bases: TGCGCCAGCAGTCAAATCTTCAGGGATAAAGATACGCAGTATTTT. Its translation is CASSQIFRDKDTQYF.

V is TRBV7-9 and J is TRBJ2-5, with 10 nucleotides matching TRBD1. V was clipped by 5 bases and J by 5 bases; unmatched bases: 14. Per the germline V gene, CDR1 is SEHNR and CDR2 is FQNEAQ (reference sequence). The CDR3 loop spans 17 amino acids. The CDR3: CASSEEKGQGYWETQYF. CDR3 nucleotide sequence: TGTGCCAGCAGCGAGGAAAAGGGACAGGGGTATTGGGAGACCCAGTACTTC.

This CDR3 reads CAWSVGAGQTQYF. The CDR3 bases are TGTGCCTGGAGTGTAGGAGCGGGACAGACCCAGTACTTC. This chain connects TRBV30 to TRBJ2-5; 7 positions match TRBD2. V gave up 0 bases and J gave up 6 bases; unmatched junction bases: 4. The CDR3 loop spans 13 amino acids. Germline CDR1 and CDR2: GTSNPN and SVGIG (reference sequence).

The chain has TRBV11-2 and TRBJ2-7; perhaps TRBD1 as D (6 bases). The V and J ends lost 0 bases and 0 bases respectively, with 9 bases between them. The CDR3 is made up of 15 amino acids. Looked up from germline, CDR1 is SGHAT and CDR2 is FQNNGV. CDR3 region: CASSLDTGSSYEQYF. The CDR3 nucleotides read TGTGCCAGCAGCTTAGATACAGGGAGCTCCTACGAGCAGTACTTC.

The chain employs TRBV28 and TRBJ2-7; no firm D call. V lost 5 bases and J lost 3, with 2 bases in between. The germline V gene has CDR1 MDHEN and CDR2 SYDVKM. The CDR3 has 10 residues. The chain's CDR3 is CASSLYEQYF. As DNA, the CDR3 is TGTGCCAGCAGTCTCTACGAGCAGTACTTC.

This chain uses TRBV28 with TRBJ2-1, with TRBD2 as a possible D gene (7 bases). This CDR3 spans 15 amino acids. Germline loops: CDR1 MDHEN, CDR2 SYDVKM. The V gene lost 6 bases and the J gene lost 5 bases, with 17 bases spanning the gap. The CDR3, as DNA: TGTGCCAGCAGCCCCAGGGGCGGGAGAGACAATGAGCAGTTCTTC. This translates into CASSPRGGRDNEQFF.

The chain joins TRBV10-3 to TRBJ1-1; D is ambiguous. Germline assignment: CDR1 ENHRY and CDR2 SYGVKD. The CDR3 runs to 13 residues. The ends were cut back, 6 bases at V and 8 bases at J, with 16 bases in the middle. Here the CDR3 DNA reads TGTGCCATCAGAACTATCAGTGACGAGGAAGCTTTCTTT. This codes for CAIRTISDEEAFF.

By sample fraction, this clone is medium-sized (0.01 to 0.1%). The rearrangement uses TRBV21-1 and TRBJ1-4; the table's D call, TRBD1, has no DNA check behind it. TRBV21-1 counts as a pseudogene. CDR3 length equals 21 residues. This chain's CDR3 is CASSKARGTGDLTATNEKLFF. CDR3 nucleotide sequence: TGTGCCAGCAGCAAAGCGCGGGGGACAGGGGATCTAACTGCAACTAATGAAAAACTGTTTTTT.

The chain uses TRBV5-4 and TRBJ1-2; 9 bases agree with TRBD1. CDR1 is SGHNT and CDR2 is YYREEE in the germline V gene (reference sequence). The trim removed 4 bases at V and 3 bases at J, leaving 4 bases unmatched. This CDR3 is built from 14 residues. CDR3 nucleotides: TGTGCCAGCAGCCAGGGACAGGGACACTATGGCTACACCTTC. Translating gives CASSQGQGHYGYTF.

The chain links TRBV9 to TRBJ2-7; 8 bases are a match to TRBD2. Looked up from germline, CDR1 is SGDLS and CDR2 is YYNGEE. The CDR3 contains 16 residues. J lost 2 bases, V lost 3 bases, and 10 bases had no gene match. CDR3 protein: CASSDKRTSPTYEQYF. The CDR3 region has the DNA TGTGCCAGCAGCGATAAAAGGACTAGCCCGACCTACGAGCAGTACTTC.

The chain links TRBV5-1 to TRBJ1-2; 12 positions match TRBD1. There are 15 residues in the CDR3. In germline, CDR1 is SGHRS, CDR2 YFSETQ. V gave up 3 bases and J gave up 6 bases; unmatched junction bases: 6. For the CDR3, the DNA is TGCGCCAGCAGCTCTTCGGGGACAGGGGGCAATGGCTACACCTTC. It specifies CASSSSGTGGNGYTF.

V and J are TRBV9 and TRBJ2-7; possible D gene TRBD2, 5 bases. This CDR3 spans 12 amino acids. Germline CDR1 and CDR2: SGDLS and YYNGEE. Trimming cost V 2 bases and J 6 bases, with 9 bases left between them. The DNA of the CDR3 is TGTGCCAGCAGCGTGAATCGGGGCGAGCAGTACTTC. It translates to CASSVNRGEQYF.

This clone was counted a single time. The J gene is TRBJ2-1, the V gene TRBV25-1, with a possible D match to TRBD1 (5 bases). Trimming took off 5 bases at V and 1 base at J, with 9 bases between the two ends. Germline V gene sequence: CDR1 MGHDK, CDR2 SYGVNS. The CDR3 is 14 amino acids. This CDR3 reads CASSQGTSYNEQFF. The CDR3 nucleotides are TGTGCCAGCAGTCAGGGTACGTCCTACAATGAGCAGTTCTTC.

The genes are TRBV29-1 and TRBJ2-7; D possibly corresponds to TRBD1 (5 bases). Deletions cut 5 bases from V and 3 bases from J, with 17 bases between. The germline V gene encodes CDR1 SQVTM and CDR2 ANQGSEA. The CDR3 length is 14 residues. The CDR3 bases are TGCAGCGTTAGGGGTTACCGCAGTAACTACGAGCAGTACTTC. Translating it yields CSVRGYRSNYEQYF.

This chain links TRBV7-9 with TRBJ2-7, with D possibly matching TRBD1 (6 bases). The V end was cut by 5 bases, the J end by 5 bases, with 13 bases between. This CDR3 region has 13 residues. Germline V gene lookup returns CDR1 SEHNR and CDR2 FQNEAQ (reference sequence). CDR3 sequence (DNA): TGTGCCAGCAGCACGACAAACAGGGACGAGCAGTACTTC. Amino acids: CASSTTNRDEQYF.

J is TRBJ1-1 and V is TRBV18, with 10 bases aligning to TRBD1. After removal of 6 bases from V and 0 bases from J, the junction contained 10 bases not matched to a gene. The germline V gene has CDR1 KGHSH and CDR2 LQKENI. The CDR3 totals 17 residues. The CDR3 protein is CASSPGGQGFMNTEAFF. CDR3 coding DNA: TGTGCCAGCTCCCCCGGGGGACAGGGGTTCATGAACACTGAAGCTTTCTTT.

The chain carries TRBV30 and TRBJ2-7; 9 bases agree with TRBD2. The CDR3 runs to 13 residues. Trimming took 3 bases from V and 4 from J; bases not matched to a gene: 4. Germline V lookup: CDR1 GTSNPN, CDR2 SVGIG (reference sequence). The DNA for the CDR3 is TGTGCCTGGAGGGGACTAGCAGAATACGAGCAGTACTTC. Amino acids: CAWRGLAEYEQYF.

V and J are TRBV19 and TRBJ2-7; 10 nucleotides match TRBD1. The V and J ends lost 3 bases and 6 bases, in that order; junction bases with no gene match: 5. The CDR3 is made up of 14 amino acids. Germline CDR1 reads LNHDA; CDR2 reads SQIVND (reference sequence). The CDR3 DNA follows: TGTGCCAGTAGTATTGGGGACAGGGGTTTCGAGCAGTACTTC. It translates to CASSIGDRGFEQYF.

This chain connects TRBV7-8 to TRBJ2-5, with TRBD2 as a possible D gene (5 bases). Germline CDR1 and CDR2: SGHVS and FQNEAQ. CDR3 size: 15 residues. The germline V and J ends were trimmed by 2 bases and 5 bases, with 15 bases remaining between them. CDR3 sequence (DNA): TGTGCCAGCAGCTTAATGACGGAGAGGAGGGAGACCCAGTACTTC. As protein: CASSLMTERRETQYF.